The sequence of this TCR beta chain was determined in a study of cytomegalovirus exposure and HLA in healthy donors. Study-wide findings and caveats: Differences between HLA loci emerged in a later analysis of TCR association rates, with DRB1 most and HLA-C fewest. Upon later analysis, HLA-associated TCR beta chains proved more clonally expanded than other, equally common chains.

Both 60 Vbeta primers and 13 Jbeta primers went into the PCR. TCRdb's copy holds only in-frame clones and misses some; the assay was immunoSEQ multiplex PCR. The sample has 110,000 to 150,000 clones, about 73% seen once; the top ten hold about 2%. The CDR3 covers 14 residues. CDR1 is SGHRS, CDR2 YFSETQ, per germline. V was trimmed by 2 bases and J by 3 bases, leaving 11 bases between them. Regarding this clone: The target antigen is unknown.

The receptor was derived from a woman aged 55-75 years in good health and CMV-seropositive. The sequenced sample was PBMCs. The rearrangement links TRBV5-1 to TRBJ2-5, with D perhaps matching TRBD2 (6 bases). The CDR3 spells CASSFRSGEETQYF. CDR3 nucleotides: TGCGCCAGCAGCTTCCGTAGCGGTGAAGAGACCCAGTACTTC. Drawing the rest from reference TRBV5-1 and TRBJ2-5, the complete variable domain is KAGVTQTPRYLIKTRGQQVTLSCSPISGHRSVSWYQQTPGQGLQFLFEYFSETQRNKGNFPGRFSGRQFSNSRSEMNVSTLELGDSALYLCASSFRSGEETQYFGPGTRLLVL.